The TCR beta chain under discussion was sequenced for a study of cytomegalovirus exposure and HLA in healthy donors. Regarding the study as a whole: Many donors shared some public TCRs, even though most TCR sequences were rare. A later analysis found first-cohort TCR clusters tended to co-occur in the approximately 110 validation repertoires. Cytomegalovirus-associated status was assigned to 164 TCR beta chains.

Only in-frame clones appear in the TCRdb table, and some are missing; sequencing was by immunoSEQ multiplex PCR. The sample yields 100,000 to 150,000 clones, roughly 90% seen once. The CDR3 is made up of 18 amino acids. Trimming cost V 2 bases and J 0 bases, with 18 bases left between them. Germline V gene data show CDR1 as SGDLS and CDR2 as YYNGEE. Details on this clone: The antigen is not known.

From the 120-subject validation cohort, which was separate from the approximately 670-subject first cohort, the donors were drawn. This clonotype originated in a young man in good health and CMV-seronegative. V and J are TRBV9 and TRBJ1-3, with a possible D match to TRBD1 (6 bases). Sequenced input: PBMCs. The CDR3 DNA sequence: TGTGCCAGCAGCGTCAGGGGTGGAGATCAGCGCTCTGGAAACACCATATATTTT. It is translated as CASSVRGGDQRSGNTIYF.